This T cell receptor (beta chain) appears in the sequencing data of a study of T cell responses to AZD1222 COVID-19 vaccine. Germline CDR1 and CDR2: MNHEY and SVGAGI. Between the trimmed V and J ends, which lost 6 bases and 4 bases, there was a span of 18 bases. This CDR3 is built from 15 residues. Study results and caveats: Clonal diversity may have been underestimated, and the donors were mostly white British, with more females than males.

Method: immunoSEQ multiplex PCR; TCRdb's copy keeps in-frame clones and lacks some. Here the sample spans roughly 150,000 clones, 80% to 90% being singletons. A remark on this clone: Its antigen remains unknown.

Sequencing used peripheral blood, obtained 28 days after the second AZD1222 dose. The TCR was taken from an adult who received the AZD1222 COVID-19 vaccine. The rearrangement links TRBV6-5 to TRBJ1-2; D might be TRBD1 (5 bases). The DNA of the CDR3 is TGTGCCAGCAGCCTCGCTGTGGAGCAGGGCTATGGCTACACCTTC. Its protein product is CASSLAVEQGYGYTF.